This entry lists 6 T cell receptor beta chains sequenced from one sample in a study of blood T cells in healthy people across ages. With a J-beta primer mix and a sample-barcoded 5' primer, a second PCR ran about 7 to 11 cycles. Each CDR3 protein is one row after TCRdb ran MiXCR on the 5' RACE reads. Of some 1.4 million distinct CDR3 sequences listed, 42% are singletons. Specimen: blood. The receptors originated from a woman aged 18-29 years in good health.

The V call is TRBV2, the J call TRBJ1-4; weak D call: TRBD1 (6 bases). The CDR3 has 14 amino acids. Germline V gene sequence: CDR1 SNHLY, CDR2 FYNNEI. The V gene lost 3 bases and the J gene lost 7 bases, with 12 bases spanning the gap. CDR3 nucleotide sequence: TGTGCCAGCAGTGACTGGGGGGCTATTGAAAAACTGTTTTTT. Protein: CASSDWGAIEKLFF.

In this sample, this clonotype turned up many times. The CDR3 DNA reads TGCGCCAGCAGCCGGGGGACAGGGGGTCAGCCCCAGCATTTT. It yields the protein CASSRGTGGQPQHF. J is TRBJ1-5 and V is TRBV4-1; 11 bases align to TRBD1. The CDR3 is 14 residues long. V was pared by 4 bases and J by 6 bases, with 2 bases of the junction left unmatched. Germline CDR1 reads MGHRA; CDR2 reads YSYEKL.

This clonotype was counted a few times. The CDR3 bases are TGTGCCAGCAGCTTGGGGGGACTAGGCTACAATGAGCAGTTCTTC. Protein sequence: CASSLGGLGYNEQFF. The rearrangement links TRBV5-6 to TRBJ2-1; the match to TRBD2 covers 8 bases. CDR1 is SGHDT and CDR2 is YYEEEE in the germline V gene. The length of the CDR3 is 15 residues. V dropped 0 bases and J dropped 3; count of bases not matched to a gene: 2.

V is TRBV13 and J is TRBJ2-7; TRBD1 agrees at 7 bases. Germline V gene sequence: CDR1 PRHDT, CDR2 FYEKMQ (reference sequence). With 5 bases clipped from V and 6 bases from J, the junction kept 7 bases outside the gene matches. This CDR3 contains 13 residues. CDR3 sequence (DNA): TGTGCCAGCAGCGCAGCTCCAGGGGGCGAGCAGTACTTC. Protein: CASSAAPGGEQYF.

This sequence joins TRBV5-1 and TRBJ2-1; 11 bases align to TRBD2. Looked up from germline, CDR1 is SGHRS and CDR2 is YFSETQ. This CDR3 comprises 15 residues. V dropped 4 bases and J dropped 5; count of bases not matched to a gene: 5. As DNA, the CDR3 is TGCGCCAGCAGCCCTCCTAGCGGGAGGAACAATGAGCAGTTCTTC. It is translated as CASSPPSGRNNEQFF.

This clonotype was seen only a few times. The chain carries TRBV5-1 and TRBJ2-3; D ambiguous. Germline lookup yields CDR1 SGHRS and CDR2 YFSETQ. The CDR3 runs 16 residues. The V gene lost 4 bases and the J gene lost 6 bases, with 21 bases spanning the gap. The CDR3 DNA follows: TGCGCCAGCAGCGCGTCCGGAATTGAAGCTTGGGATACGCAGTATTTT. As protein: CASSASGIEAWDTQYF.